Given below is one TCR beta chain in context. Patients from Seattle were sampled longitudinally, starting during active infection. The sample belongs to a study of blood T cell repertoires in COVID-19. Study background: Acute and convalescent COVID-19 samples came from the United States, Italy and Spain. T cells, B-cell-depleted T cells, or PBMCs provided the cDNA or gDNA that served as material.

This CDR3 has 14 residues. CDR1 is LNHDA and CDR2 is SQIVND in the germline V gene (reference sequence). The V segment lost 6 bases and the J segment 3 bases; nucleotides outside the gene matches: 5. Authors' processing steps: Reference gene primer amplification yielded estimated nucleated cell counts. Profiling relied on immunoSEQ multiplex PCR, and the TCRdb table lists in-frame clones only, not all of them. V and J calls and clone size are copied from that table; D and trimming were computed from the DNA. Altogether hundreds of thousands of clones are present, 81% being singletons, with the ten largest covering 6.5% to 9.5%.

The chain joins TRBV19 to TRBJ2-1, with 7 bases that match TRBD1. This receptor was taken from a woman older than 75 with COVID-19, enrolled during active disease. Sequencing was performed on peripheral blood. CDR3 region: CASSRDRDYNEQFF. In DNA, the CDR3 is TGTGCCAGTAGCCGGGACAGAGACTACAATGAGCAGTTCTTC.